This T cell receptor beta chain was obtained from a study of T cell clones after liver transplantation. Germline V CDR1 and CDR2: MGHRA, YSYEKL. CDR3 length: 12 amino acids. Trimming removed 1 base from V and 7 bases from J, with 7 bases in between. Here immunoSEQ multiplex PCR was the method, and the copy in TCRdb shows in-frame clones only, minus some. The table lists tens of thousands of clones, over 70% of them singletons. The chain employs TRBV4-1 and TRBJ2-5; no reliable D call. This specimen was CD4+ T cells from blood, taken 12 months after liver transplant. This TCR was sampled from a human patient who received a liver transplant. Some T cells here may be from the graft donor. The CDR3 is CASSQVLGTQYF. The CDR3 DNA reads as TGCGCCAGCAGCCAAGTCCTCGGGACCCAGTACTTC.